Listed below are T cell receptor beta chains from one sample, sequenced in a study of response to subunit inactivated influenza vaccine. TCRdb analysed the RT-PCR reads with MiXCR anew, one entry per CDR3 protein. Among a few hundred thousand distinct CDR3 sequences, roughly 20% were seen once, and the ten largest hold around 10%. The sequenced sample was PBMCs from blood, obtained less than 22 months after vaccination. The origin of the receptors is a man between 50 and 75 years old who received an inactivated influenza vaccine. CDR3s include the opening cysteine and the closing phenylalanine or tryptophan. Fields, in order: V gene, D gene, clone size, J gene, CDR3 DNA, CDR3 protein. The D gene is left open where the match is weak. Part of the rows lack a size; the others show once, few, many or a class for expanded clones.

>TRBV5-1|-|-|TRBJ2-1
TGCGCCAGCAGCGCAGACCCTCCCGCCCCCTACAATGAGCAGTTCTTC
CASSADPPAPYNEQFF
>TRBV6-2/TRBV6-3|-|-|TRBJ1-3
TGTGCCAGCAGTTACGGACAGACGGTCTCCGGAAACACCATATATTTT
CASSYGQTVSGNTIYF
>TRBV27|-|once|TRBJ2-1
TGTGCCAGCATGATTGGAGGTTACAATGAGCAGTTCTTC
CASMIGGYNEQFF
>TRBV7-2|-|few|TRBJ1-1
TGTGCCAGCAGCTTACTGCCCCCCCCCGGTCATGAAGCTTTCTTT
CASSLLPPPGHEAFF
>TRBV5-5|-|-|TRBJ1-5
TGTGCCAGCAGCTTGGCTGATCATAGGCCCAATCAGCCCCAGCATTTT
CASSLADHRPNQPQHF
>TRBV6-6|-|few|TRBJ2-1
TGTGCCAGCAGAAACAATGAGCAGTTCTTC
CASRNNEQFF
>TRBV3-1|-|-|TRBJ2-5
TGTGCCAGCAGCCAAGAGAGACTCCAGAGGGAGACCCAGTACTTC
CASSQERLQRETQYF
>TRBV6-6|-|-|TRBJ2-1
TGTGCCAGCAGCCTGCCCGGGAGTGGCGAGCAGTTCTTC
CASSLPGSGEQFF
>TRBV12-3/TRBV12-4|TRBD1|-|TRBJ2-5
TGTGCCAGCAGCCTGGGACAGGCGACGTTTGAGGCCCAGTACTTC
CASSLGQATFEAQYF
>TRBV20-1|-|few|TRBJ1-1
TGCAGTGCTAGAGATCCCCGGCCAGGCACAAACACTGAAGCTTTCTTT
CSARDPRPGTNTEAFF
>TRBV20-1|-|few|TRBJ2-3
TGCAGTGCTAGCGCTGGGCCTGAAAAAGTTTATACGCAGTATTTT
CSASAGPEKVYTQYF
>TRBV19|-|few|TRBJ1-5
TGTGCCAGTAGTCGGCGGGTCGGGCAGCCCCAGCATTTT
CASSRRVGQPQHF
>TRBV7-2|-|few|TRBJ1-5
TGTGCCAGCAGCTTAGCGACAGGACTTGATCAGCCCCAGCATTTT
CASSLATGLDQPQHF
>TRBV3-1|-|-|TRBJ1-2
TGTGCCAGCAGCCAGGGGGCAAGTCTCTATGGCTACACCTTC
CASSQGASLYGYTF
>TRBV15|TRBD2|few|TRBJ2-1
TGTGCCACCAGCAGGGGTAATAGCGGGGTCACCGATGAGCAGTTCTTC
CATSRGNSGVTDEQFF